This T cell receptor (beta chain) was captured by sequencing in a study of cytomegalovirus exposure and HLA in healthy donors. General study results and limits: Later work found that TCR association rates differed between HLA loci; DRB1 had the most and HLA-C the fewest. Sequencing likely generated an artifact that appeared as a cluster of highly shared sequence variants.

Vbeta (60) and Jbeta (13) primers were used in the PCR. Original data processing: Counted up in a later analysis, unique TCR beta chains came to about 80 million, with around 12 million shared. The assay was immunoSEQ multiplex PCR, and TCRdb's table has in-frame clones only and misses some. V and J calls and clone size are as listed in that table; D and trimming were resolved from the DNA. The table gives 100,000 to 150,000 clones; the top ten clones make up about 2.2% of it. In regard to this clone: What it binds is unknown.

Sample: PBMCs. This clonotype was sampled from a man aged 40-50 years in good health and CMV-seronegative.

CDR3 protein: CSVDILVNEQFF. CDR3 sequence (DNA): TGCAGCGTTGATATACTGGTCAATGAGCAGTTCTTC. The V call is TRBV29-1, the J call TRBJ2-1, with D unclear. This CDR3 has 12 amino acids. CDR1 SQVTM and CDR2 ANQGSEA come from the germline V gene. The V and J ends lost 3 bases and 6 bases respectively, with 9 bases between them.